A single T cell receptor (beta chain) is shown here with its context. What it binds is unknown. Sequencing used immunoSEQ multiplex PCR; TCRdb keeps in-frame clones, though not all of them. The sample has a few hundred thousand clones, about four fifths seen once. The CDR3 runs to 15 residues. Trimming took off 10 bases at V and 0 bases at J, with 18 bases between the two ends. From germline, CDR1 is SNHLY and CDR2 FYNNEI. Specified treatment: around 19 received Ad26.COV2.S at low or high dose, single or two shots; roughly five received placebo; per-sample allocation not given. It was on day 63 after the first vaccine or placebo injection that samples were taken. SARS-CoV-2 spike from the Wuhan strain was encoded by the vaccine, an Ad26 vector. The data derive from a study of Ad26.COV2.S vaccination and SARS-CoV-2 variants. Study results and caveats: Greater spike-specific TCR breadth was seen in vaccine recipients than in placebo recipients.

The clonotype was recovered from a person aged 18-65 years who received the Ad26.COV2.S COVID-19 vaccine or a placebo. The J gene is TRBJ2-5, the V gene TRBV2; D is unresolved. Material: peripheral blood, obtained in a trial of Ad26.COV2.S vaccine versus placebo. CDR3 sequence: CATSPRATYQETQYF. DNA for the CDR3: TGTGCCACCTCTCCCCGCGCCACGTACCAAGAGACCCAGTACTTC.